One and the same sample provided the 32 T cell receptor beta chains below, sequenced in a study of blood T cell repertoires in COVID-19. Measured with immunoSEQ multiplex PCR; TCRdb has only the in-frame clones, and not every one. The sample carries more than 400,000 clones, roughly 87% recorded once. Sequences were obtained from PBMCs or T cells enriched from blood (not recorded which). The receptors stem from a woman between 18 and 29 years old who had recovered from COVID-19.

This chain's CDR3 is CASSLPGTVYGYTF. The CDR3 region has the DNA TGTGCCAGCAGTTTACCAGGGACAGTCTATGGCTACACCTTC. The J gene is TRBJ1-2, the V gene TRBV28; 7 bases agree with TRBD1. The CDR3 contains 14 residues. J gave up 4 bases and V 2 bases, and 4 bases lay outside the gene matches. Germline V CDR1 and CDR2: MDHEN, SYDVKM.

This clone has only a few counts. The chain combines TRBV2 with TRBJ1-1; D call uncertain. CDR1 is SNHLY, CDR2 FYNNEI, per germline. V was pared by 2 bases and J by 3 bases, with 16 bases between. There are 16 residues in the CDR3. The CDR3 region is CASSEFSGRFDTEAFF. The CDR3 region has the DNA TGTGCCAGCAGTGAATTTTCGGGGAGGTTTGACACTGAAGCTTTCTTT.

The genes are TRBV5-1 and TRBJ1-5; 10 bases fit TRBD1. The germline V gene has CDR1 SGHRS and CDR2 YFSETQ. V lost 5 bases and J lost 7; bases outside the gene matches: 3. The CDR3 is 13 amino acids. CDR3 bases: TGCGCCAGCAGTCGGACAGGGGGGCAGCCCCAGCATTTT. Amino acid sequence: CASSRTGGQPQHF.

V usage is TRBV5-1 and J usage is TRBJ1-2; possible D gene TRBD1, 6 bases. In germline, CDR1 is SGHRS, CDR2 YFSETQ. The CDR3 covers 15 residues. The V end lost 4 bases, the J end lost 3 bases, and 16 bases lay between the germline ends. CDR3 DNA sequence: TGCGCCAGCAGCCCATACCAGGGGAGAGACTATGGCTACACCTTC. This sequence encodes CASSPYQGRDYGYTF.

The chain uses TRBV5-1 and TRBJ2-3; the D is unclear. This CDR3 has 15 residues. V was cut by 4 bases and J by 2 bases, with 14 bases left in between. Germline CDR1 and CDR2: SGHRS and YFSETQ. The CDR3 DNA is TGCGCCAGCAGCCTGAGAGAGCCTTACACAGATACGCAGTATTTT. This translates into CASSLREPYTDTQYF. The full variable domain, rest sourced from reference TRBV5-1 and TRBJ2-3, is KAGVTQTPRYLIKTRGQQVTLSCSPISGHRSVSWYQQTPGQGLQFLFEYFSETQRNKGNFPGRFSGRQFSNSRSEMNVSTLELGDSALYLCASSLREPYTDTQYFGPGTRLTVL.

This chain connects TRBV5-1 to TRBJ1-3; D might be TRBD1 (6 bases). Germline V gives CDR1 SGHRS, CDR2 YFSETQ. The length of the CDR3 is 16 residues. Trimming pared 0 bases from V and 0 bases from J, leaving 10 bases between. This CDR3 reads CASSLGGLLSGNTIYF. CDR3 bases: TGCGCCAGCAGCTTGGGGGGGCTTCTCTCTGGAAACACCATATATTTT.

The chain couples TRBV19 to TRBJ2-1, with TRBD2 matching over 15 bases. Unmatched junction bases numbered 6, after V lost 9 bases and J lost 6 bases. The germline gives CDR1 LNHDA, CDR2 SQIVND (reference sequence). The CDR3 has 15 amino acids. For the CDR3, the DNA is TGTGCCAGCGGACTAGCGGGGGGGCCGATCAATGAGCAGTTCTTC. This gives the protein CASGLAGGPINEQFF.

This rearrangement joins TRBV3-1 (or the pseudogene TRBV3-2) to TRBJ1-6; D may be TRBD1 (6 bases). The CDR3 sequence is 14 residues long. Trimming left V 4 bases short and J 9 bases short, with 13 bases between. Germline V gene lookup returns CDR1 LGHDT and CDR2 YNNKEL (reference sequence). As DNA, the CDR3 is TGTGCCAGCAGCCTTACAGGGATGGGTTCACCCCTCCACTTT. It is translated as CASSLTGMGSPLHF.

The chain uses TRBV6-5 and TRBJ1-2; unclear D gene. V was shortened by 5 bases and J by 0 bases, with 10 bases between the two germline ends. The CDR3 is 14 residues long. Germline CDR1 is MNHEY and CDR2 is SVGAGI. The CDR3 DNA reads TGTGCCAGCAGTCTCAGTAGCGCTAACTATGGCTACACCTTC. Translated: CASSLSSANYGYTF.

The rearrangement links TRBV5-1 to TRBJ1-1; TRBD1 agrees at 9 bases. CDR3 length: 18 amino acids. V lost 4 bases, J lost 0 bases, and 13 bases stayed unmatched. Germline CDR1 is SGHRS and CDR2 is YFSETQ. The CDR3 sequence: CASSPPRTGAPLNTEAFF. CDR3 in DNA: TGCGCCAGCAGCCCGCCGCGGACAGGGGCCCCTTTGAACACTGAAGCTTTCTTT.

The chain couples TRBV7-8 to TRBJ1-6; TRBD1 might be the D (5 bases). CDR3 length equals 14 residues. CDR1 and CDR2 from the germline V gene are SGHVS and FQNEAQ. The ends were cut back, 3 bases at V and 7 bases at J, with 10 bases in the middle. The CDR3 DNA is TGTGCCAGCAGCTTTTCTTCAGGGAATTCACCCCTCCACTTT. It specifies CASSFSSGNSPLHF.

This clone appeared a few times. This chain connects TRBV7-2 to TRBJ1-3, with TRBD1 matching over 12 bases. Trimming at V came to 5 bases and at J to 4 bases, leaving 6 bases not matched to a gene. The germline gives CDR1 SGHTA, CDR2 FQGNSA. This CDR3 is 16 amino acids long. The CDR3 sequence is CASSLRDRGPGNTIYF. CDR3 DNA: TGTGCCAGCAGCCTCCGGGACAGGGGGCCGGGAAACACCATATATTTT.

The chain joins TRBV4-1 to TRBJ1-1, with 7 bases identical to TRBD1. CDR1 MGHRA and CDR2 YSYEKL come from the germline V gene. This CDR3 region has 18 residues. V lost 4 bases to trimming and J lost 4 bases; unmatched junction nucleotides: 18. The CDR3 bases are TGCGCCAGCAGCCCAAGAGCCGGGACAGTGCTACAGAGCACTGAAGCTTTCTTT. Translating gives CASSPRAGTVLQSTEAFF.

V is TRBV6-2 or TRBV6-3 and J is TRBJ1-1, with D hard to call. Per the germline V gene, CDR1 is MNHEY and CDR2 is SVGEGT. V was trimmed by 6 bases and J by 7 bases, leaving 12 bases between them. The CDR3 loop spans 12 amino acids. CDR3 amino acids: CASSLRLSEAFF. The CDR3 region has the DNA TGTGCCAGCAGCCTGCGATTGAGTGAAGCTTTCTTT.

The rearrangement joins TRBV20-1 to TRBJ1-2; no firm D call. Germline CDR1 is DFQATT and CDR2 is SNEGSKA (reference sequence). This CDR3 is built from 10 residues. The V end was cut by 5 bases, the J end by 6 bases, with 7 bases between. CDR3 sequence reads: CSAAGNGYTF. The CDR3 region has the DNA TGCAGTGCTGCGGGGAATGGCTACACCTTC.

The chain is built from TRBV6-6 and TRBJ2-7, with D perhaps matching TRBD2 (6 bases). The CDR3 sequence is 16 residues long. From germline, CDR1 is MNHNY and CDR2 SVGAGI (reference sequence). V dropped 0 bases and J dropped 3 bases, with 15 bases sitting between them. The CDR3 coding sequence is TGTGCCAGCAGTTACTCGGCGGGGAGTGCGGACTACGAGCAGTACTTC. Residues: CASSYSAGSADYEQYF.

The rearrangement uses TRBV27 and TRBJ1-1; 8 bases map to TRBD1. Germline loops: CDR1 MNHEY, CDR2 SMNVEV (reference sequence). The CDR3 totals 16 residues. V lost 0 bases, J lost 3 bases, and 6 bases stayed unmatched. The CDR3 here is CASSLSSRGLDTEAFF. In DNA form, the CDR3 reads TGTGCCAGCAGTTTATCCAGCAGGGGGCTTGACACTGAAGCTTTCTTT.

This chain joins TRBV7-2 and TRBJ1-1; TRBD1 is a possible D gene (6 bases). Germline-derived CDR1 and CDR2 are SGHTA and FQGNSA. Trimming took off 1 base at V and 8 bases at J, with 11 bases between the two ends. The length of the CDR3 is 13 residues. The CDR3 DNA is TGTGCCAGCAGCTTAGTCAGGGGTGGGGAAGCTTTCTTT. Encoded protein: CASSLVRGGEAFF.

CDR3 loop: CAWSMTGGSEQYF. The CDR3 DNA follows: TGTGCCTGGAGTATGACAGGGGGTAGCGAGCAGTACTTC. The genes are TRBV30 and TRBJ2-7; 9 bases match TRBD1. The ends lost 2 bases at V and 6 bases at J; junction bases unmatched: 5. This CDR3 comprises 13 residues. Germline CDR1 and CDR2: GTSNPN and SVGIG (reference sequence).

V is TRBV6-5 and J is TRBJ2-1; 7 nucleotides match TRBD2. J was trimmed by 10 bases and V by 6 bases; bases with no gene match: 12. The V gene's germline CDR1 is MNHEY and CDR2 SVGAGI. CDR3 size: 14 residues. In DNA form, the CDR3 reads TGTGCCAGCAGGTTCGAGCGGGGCATGGGCGAGCAGTTCTTC. This encodes CASRFERGMGEQFF.

V is TRBV30 and J is TRBJ1-1; tentatively, D is TRBD1 (5 bases). This CDR3 spans 13 amino acids. Deletions cut 3 bases from V and 3 bases from J, with 11 bases between. The germline V gene has CDR1 GTSNPN and CDR2 SVGIG (reference sequence). This CDR3 reads CAWRGEAYTEAFF. The CDR3 region has the DNA TGTGCCTGGAGGGGGGAGGCATACACTGAAGCTTTCTTT.

The V gene is TRBV30, the J gene TRBJ2-6; possibly TRBD2 for D (5 bases). Trimming pared 3 bases from V and 3 bases from J, leaving 18 bases between. The germline CDR1 and CDR2 sequences are GTSNPN and SVGIG (reference sequence). This CDR3 contains 17 residues. CDR3 DNA: TGTGCCTGGAGAGAATGGAGAGGGATTTATGGGGCCAACGTCCTGACTTTC. The encoded protein is CAWREWRGIYGANVLTF. Full variable domain (outside the CDR3, taken from reference TRBV30 and TRBJ2-6): SQTIHQWPATLVQPVGSPLSLECTVEGTSNPNLYWYRQAAGRGLQLLFYSVGIGQISSEVPQNLSASRPQDRQFILSSKKLLLSDSGFYLCAWREWRGIYGANVLTFGAGSRLTVL.

CDR3 bases: TGTGCCATCAGTGTGGGGGGTTCCTACGAGCAGTACTTC. Translating it yields CAISVGGSYEQYF. The V and J genes are TRBV10-3 and TRBJ2-7, with TRBD2 as a possible D gene (6 bases). Trimming left V 4 bases short and J 1 base short, with 8 bases between. The germline gives CDR1 ENHRY, CDR2 SYGVKD. CDR3 length equals 13 residues.

The chain links TRBV5-8 to TRBJ2-1; the D is unclear. The length of the CDR3 is 14 residues. With 0 bases removed from V and 6 bases from J, the gap between germline ends came to 10 bases. Germline CDR1 and CDR2: SGHTS and YDEGEE. The CDR3 coding sequence is TGTGCCAGCAGCTTGGATCAGGTCGTCAATGAGCAGTTCTTC. It codes for CASSLDQVVNEQFF.

The V gene is TRBV5-1, the J gene TRBJ1-5; D may be TRBD1 (5 bases). Germline V lookup: CDR1 SGHRS, CDR2 YFSETQ. V lost 0 bases and J lost 9, with 7 bases in between. The CDR3 is 12 amino acids. Written as DNA, the CDR3 is TGCGCCAGCAGCTTGGATAGGGGGCCCCAGCATTTT. Residues: CASSLDRGPQHF.

This sequence joins TRBV5-1 and TRBJ1-1, with D perhaps TRBD1 (6 bases). V was shortened by 4 bases and J by 5 bases, with 18 bases between the two germline ends. CDR1 SGHRS and CDR2 YFSETQ come from the germline V gene. The CDR3 consists of 15 residues. Written as DNA, the CDR3 is TGCGCCAGCAGCCTCGGCGCTGGGGGCGGGACTGAAGCTTTCTTT. The encoded protein is CASSLGAGGGTEAFF.

The V gene is TRBV18, the J gene TRBJ1-4; TRBD1 aligns across 7 bases. Trimming cost V 1 base and J 5 bases; bases outside gene matches: 4. This CDR3 is 15 amino acids long. Germline values: CDR1 KGHSH, CDR2 LQKENI. Written as DNA, the CDR3 is TGTGCCAGCTCACCACAAACAGGGGAGAATGAAAAACTGTTTTTT. Translation gives CASSPQTGENEKLFF.

This rearrangement joins TRBV4-1 to TRBJ1-5; a weak D match, TRBD1 (6 bases). The V gene lost 4 bases and the J gene lost 3 bases, with 19 bases spanning the gap. Germline-derived CDR1 and CDR2 are MGHRA and YSYEKL. The CDR3 consists of 17 residues. Here the CDR3 reads CASSPTNTDSFNQPQHF. The CDR3, as DNA: TGCGCCAGCAGCCCTACAAATACGGACAGCTTCAATCAGCCCCAGCATTTT.

The genes are TRBV12-3 or TRBV12-4 and TRBJ2-7; D is unresolved. The CDR3 spans 13 residues. V dropped 3 bases and J dropped 4 bases, with 10 bases sitting between them. CDR3: CASSFSAEYEQYF. In DNA, the CDR3 is TGTGCCAGCAGTTTTAGTGCCGAGTACGAGCAGTACTTC.

The chain employs TRBV12-5 and TRBJ2-5; D might be TRBD1 (5 bases). V lost 5 bases and J lost 1, with 8 bases in between. Germline values: CDR1 LGHNT, CDR2 FRNRAP. The length of the CDR3 is 13 residues. The DNA of the CDR3 is TGTGCTAGTGGTACGACAGTCCAAGAGACCCAGTACTTC. Residues: CASGTTVQETQYF.

The V and J genes are TRBV11-2 and TRBJ2-5, with 12 bases that match TRBD2. CDR1 SGHAT and CDR2 FQNNGV come from the germline V gene. J gave up 3 bases and V 5 bases, and 4 bases lay outside the gene matches. The CDR3 runs to 15 residues. The CDR3, as DNA: TGTGCCAGCAGCACCCGACTAGCGGGGGAAGAGACCCAGTACTTC. Its translation is CASSTRLAGEETQYF.

This chain connects TRBV2 to TRBJ2-5; 12 positions match TRBD2. The CDR3 contains 19 residues. Trimming took 4 bases from V and 2 from J; bases not matched to a gene: 14. Germline assignment: CDR1 SNHLY and CDR2 FYNNEI. DNA for the CDR3: TGTGCCAGCAGTGCATATCTAGCGGGGGGGCCTTCGCGTCAAGAGACCCAGTACTTC. Encoded protein: CASSAYLAGGPSRQETQYF.